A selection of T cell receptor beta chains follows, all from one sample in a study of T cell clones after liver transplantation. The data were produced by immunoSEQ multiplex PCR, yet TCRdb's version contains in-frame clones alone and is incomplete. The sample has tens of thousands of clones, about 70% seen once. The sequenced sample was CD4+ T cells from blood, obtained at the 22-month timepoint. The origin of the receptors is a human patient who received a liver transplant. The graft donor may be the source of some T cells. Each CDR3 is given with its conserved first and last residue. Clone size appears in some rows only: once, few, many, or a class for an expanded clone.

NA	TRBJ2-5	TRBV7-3	CASRLAGYQETQYF
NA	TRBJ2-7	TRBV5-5	CASSLTGDGYEQYF
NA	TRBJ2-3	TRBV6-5	CASSEMGDTQYF
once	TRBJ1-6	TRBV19	CASSITLNSPLHF
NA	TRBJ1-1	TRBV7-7	CASSESVDTEAFF
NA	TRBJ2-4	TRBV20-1	CSARAGWGQYF
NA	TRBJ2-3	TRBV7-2	CASSLRDIGTDTQYF
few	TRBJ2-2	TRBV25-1	CATMAGKGHTGELFF
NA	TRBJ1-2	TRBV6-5	CASRGRGRTNYGYTF
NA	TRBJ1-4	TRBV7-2	CASSLDRNEKLFF
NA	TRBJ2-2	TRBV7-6	CASSFRLAGGGTGELFF
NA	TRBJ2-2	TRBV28	CASSFRAITGELFF
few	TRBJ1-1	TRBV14	CASSQELGRGNTEAFF
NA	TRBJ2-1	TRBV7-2	CASSLGGGSYNEQFF
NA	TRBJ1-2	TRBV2	CASSVRRIYTF
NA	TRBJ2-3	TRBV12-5	CASRQGSTDTQYF